These 23 T cell receptor beta chains were all obtained from the same sample, sequenced in a study of T cells in Graves' hyperthyroidism and ophthalmopathy. TCR beta CDR3 region amplification was performed from RNA transcripts. First-round RT-PCR of the TCR CDR3 relied on the HTBI primer set. TCRdb reprocessed the multiplex PCR reads via MiXCR and lists one record per CDR3 protein. The profile shows some 200,000 distinct CDR3 sequences, about a sixth of them singletons. The specimen sequenced was blood. The receptors were sampled from a man aged 45-65 years with Graves' hyperthyroidism.

This clonotype showed up many times. The V call is TRBV12-3 or TRBV12-4, the J call TRBJ2-5; D not resolved. The CDR3 covers 14 residues. With 6 bases removed from V and 4 bases from J, the gap between germline ends came to 15 bases. The CDR3: CASSSPGLRETQYF. CDR3 coding DNA: TGTGCCAGCAGCTCCCCTGGGCTGAGAGAGACCCAGTACTTC.

The chain combines TRBV4-2 with TRBJ1-2; D is perhaps TRBD1 (5 bases). The ends were cut back, 7 bases at V and 2 bases at J, with 11 bases in the middle. The V gene's germline CDR1 is LGHNA and CDR2 YNFKEQ. The CDR3 runs 13 residues. This CDR3 is CASTHGANYGYTF. The DNA of the CDR3 is TGTGCCAGCACCCACGGGGCAAACTATGGCTACACCTTC.

This clonotype was counted ten times or more. V gene TRBV7-8 combines with J gene TRBJ2-5; tentative D call: TRBD1 (6 bases). V was cut by 1 base and J by 5 bases, with 11 bases left in between. Per germline, CDR1 SGHVS and CDR2 FQNEAQ. The CDR3 loop spans 14 amino acids. The CDR3 reads CASSLVTGLETQYF. The DNA of the CDR3 is TGTGCCAGCAGCTTAGTGACAGGTCTGGAGACCCAGTACTTC.

This clonotype turned up a few times. The V call is TRBV9, the J call TRBJ2-3; 8 bases fit TRBD2. This CDR3 has 16 residues. CDR1 is SGDLS, CDR2 YYNGEE, per germline. J gave up 0 bases and V 4 bases, and 7 bases lay outside the gene matches. In DNA form, the CDR3 reads TGTGCCAGCAGCCCATCTGGCGGGAGGAGCACAGATACGCAGTATTTT. This encodes CASSPSGGRSTDTQYF.

The rearrangement links TRBV30 to TRBJ2-1, with 8 bases that match TRBD2. Germline CDR1 GTSNPN, CDR2 SVGIG (reference sequence). The V segment lost 1 base and the J segment 7 bases; nucleotides outside the gene matches: 6. CDR3 length equals 14 residues. DNA for the CDR3: TGTGCCTGGAGTGCCCCTAGCGGGTGGAATGAGCAGTTCTTC. Protein product: CAWSAPSGWNEQFF.

This clonotype occurred many times. The genes are TRBV27 and TRBJ1-1; tentatively, D is TRBD1 (6 bases). The CDR3 has 15 amino acids. The germline V gene encodes CDR1 MNHEY and CDR2 SMNVEV (reference sequence). Trimming took off 6 bases at V and 1 base at J, with 15 bases between the two ends. The CDR3 is CASSPRQAGNTEAFF. DNA for the CDR3: TGTGCCAGCAGCCCCCGACAGGCTGGGAACACTGAAGCTTTCTTT.

This clonotype was observed at least ten times. V is TRBV5-1 and J is TRBJ2-7; 10 positions agree with TRBD2. The CDR3 consists of 15 residues. The germline CDR1 and CDR2 sequences are SGHRS and YFSETQ. V shed 1 base and J 3 bases; nucleotides not matched to a gene: 4. The CDR3, as DNA: TGCGCCAGCAGCTTGAACCCTAGCGGGAGCTACGAGCAGTACTTC. It translates to CASSLNPSGSYEQYF.

This clonotype showed up many times. The chain uses TRBV20-1 and TRBJ2-5; TRBD1 matches 10 bases. The germline CDR1 and CDR2 sequences are DFQATT and SNEGSKA (reference sequence). The CDR3 has 13 residues. With 3 bases clipped from V and 8 bases from J, the junction kept 6 bases outside the gene matches. CDR3 in amino acids: CSARGDRGITQYF. CDR3 nucleotide sequence: TGCAGTGCTAGGGGGGACAGGGGAATTACCCAGTACTTC.

This clonotype was counted ten times or more. The rearrangement links TRBV20-1 to TRBJ2-5, with 11 bases matching TRBD2. The CDR3 contains 15 residues. Germline V gene data show CDR1 as DFQATT and CDR2 as SNEGSKA (reference sequence). The trim removed 5 bases at V and 2 bases at J, leaving 7 bases unmatched. CDR3 sequence (DNA): TGCAGTGCTGAGGGACTAGCGGAAAGACAAGAGACCCAGTACTTC. Amino acid sequence: CSAEGLAERQETQYF.

Only a few counts were recorded for this clonotype. This chain links TRBV11-3 with TRBJ2-3; D ambiguous. This CDR3 comprises 15 residues. Trimming left V 4 bases short and J 3 bases short, with 14 bases between. Per germline, CDR1 SGHNT and CDR2 YENEEA. CDR3 loop: CASSYRTTGTDTQYF. CDR3 coding DNA: TGTGCCAGCAGCTATAGAACCACTGGGACAGATACGCAGTATTTT.

The chain uses TRBV15 and TRBJ1-2; 7 bases agree with TRBD1. The CDR3 runs to 14 residues. Germline V gene lookup returns CDR1 LNHNV and CDR2 YYDKDF (reference sequence). J was trimmed by 2 bases and V by 4 bases; bases with no gene match: 4. Here the CDR3 reads CATSTDRVNYGYTF. As DNA, the CDR3 is TGTGCCACCAGCACAGACAGGGTAAACTATGGCTACACCTTC.

This clonotype was counted at least ten times. The genes are TRBV5-1 and TRBJ1-5, with a tentative D call TRBD1 (5 bases). Trimming took 1 base from V and 5 from J, leaving 10 bases between them. Germline V gene data show CDR1 as SGHRS and CDR2 as YFSETQ. The CDR3 is made up of 14 amino acids. This CDR3 reads CASSLWVGDQPQHF. CDR3 nucleotide sequence: TGCGCCAGCAGCTTGTGGGTAGGGGATCAGCCCCAGCATTTT. Complete variable domain (other parts from reference TRBV5-1 and TRBJ1-5): KAGVTQTPRYLIKTRGQQVTLSCSPISGHRSVSWYQQTPGQGLQFLFEYFSETQRNKGNFPGRFSGRQFSNSRSEMNVSTLELGDSALYLCASSLWVGDQPQHFGDGTRLSIL.

This clonotype occurred many times. The rearrangement joins TRBV6-1 to TRBJ2-1; 10 bases align to TRBD2. V lost 1 base and J lost 0; bases outside the gene matches: 12. Germline CDR1 is MNHNS and CDR2 is SASEGT. The CDR3 totals 20 residues. The CDR3 region has the DNA TGTGCCAGCAGTGAAGTTGGCGGGTCTAGCGGGAGAAGCTCCTACAATGAGCAGTTCTTC. Amino acid sequence: CASSEVGGSSGRSSYNEQFF.

This clonotype was counted between two and nine times. The rearrangement joins TRBV12-3 or TRBV12-4 to TRBJ2-6, with a tentative D call TRBD2 (5 bases). V dropped 6 bases and J dropped 2 bases, with 8 bases sitting between them. This CDR3 contains 14 residues. The CDR3 here is CASSPTTGANVLTF. The DNA for the CDR3 is TGTGCCAGCAGCCCGACTACTGGGGCCAACGTCCTGACTTTC.

Many counts were recorded for this clonotype. This chain uses TRBV11-2 with TRBJ2-1; D is unresolved. CDR1 is SGHAT, CDR2 FQNNGV, per germline. The CDR3 extends over 13 amino acids. V lost 6 bases to trimming and J lost 4 bases, with 10 bases between them. DNA for the CDR3: TGTGCCAGCAGACGATTGGGGTACAATGAGCAGTTCTTC. Amino acids: CASRRLGYNEQFF.

At least ten counts were recorded for this clonotype. The rearrangement links TRBV5-5 to TRBJ2-4, with a tentative D call TRBD2 (5 bases). V was shortened by 2 bases and J by 6 bases, with 15 bases between the two germline ends. Germline loops: CDR1 SGHKS, CDR2 YYEKEE (reference sequence). The CDR3 length is 15 residues. CDR3 sequence (DNA): TGTGCCAGCAGCTTTGGCGAGGGTGTAGCAAACATTCAGTACTTC. Protein product: CASSFGEGVANIQYF.

This clonotype has more than one count but fewer than ten. The chain recombines TRBV13 with TRBJ1-4; TRBD1 might be the D (6 bases). There are 14 residues in the CDR3. Per the germline V gene, CDR1 is PRHDT and CDR2 is FYEKMQ (reference sequence). The V end was cut by 2 bases, the J end by 6 bases, with 10 bases between. The CDR3 loop reads CASSLPGEDEKLFF. In DNA form, the CDR3 reads TGTGCCAGCAGCTTACCAGGGGAGGATGAAAAACTGTTTTTT.

In this sample, this clonotype turned up a few times. The V and J genes are TRBV4-3 and TRBJ2-1, with D unresolved. Germline V gene lookup returns CDR1 LGHNA and CDR2 YSLEER. The ends were cut back, 4 bases at V and 4 bases at J, with 14 bases in the middle. This CDR3 region has 15 residues. CDR3 sequence (DNA): TGCGCCAGCAGCCCCCTTCGGGCCCTGTACAATGAGCAGTTCTTC. Translating it yields CASSPLRALYNEQFF.

This clonotype was observed many times. This chain uses TRBV7-3 with TRBJ1-1; TRBD1 is a possible D gene (5 bases). V shed 2 bases and J shed 4 bases, with 11 bases lying between them. This CDR3 is built from 14 residues. Germline CDR1 reads SGHTA; CDR2 reads FQGTGA. In DNA, the CDR3 is TGTGCCAGCAGCTTACAGGGCTACGGCACTGAAGCTTTCTTT. It specifies CASSLQGYGTEAFF.

Ten or more counts support this clonotype. V is TRBV28 and J is TRBJ1-3, with no clear D. Trimming took off 8 bases at V and 0 bases at J, with 14 bases between the two ends. CDR1 is MDHEN and CDR2 is SYDVKM in the germline V gene. This CDR3 has 15 amino acids. CDR3 in DNA: TGTGCCAGCCGTAATGACCTTAACTCTGGAAACACCATATATTTT. Its protein is CASRNDLNSGNTIYF.

This clonotype showed up many times. This sequence joins TRBV4-2 and TRBJ2-7; D unresolved. CDR1 is LGHNA and CDR2 is YNFKEQ in the germline V gene. This CDR3 contains 15 residues. Trimming removed 4 bases at V and 1 base at J, with 14 bases between. CDR3 coding DNA: TGTGCCAGCAGCCCAGAGCCAGGAACTTCCTACGAGCAGTACTTC. It translates to CASSPEPGTSYEQYF.

J is TRBJ1-2 and V is TRBV9, with D possibly being TRBD1 (5 bases). The CDR3 length is 11 residues. Germline V gives CDR1 SGDLS, CDR2 YYNGEE. The V gene lost 8 bases and the J gene lost 8 bases, with 13 bases spanning the gap. CDR3: CASGGSNGYTF. CDR3 DNA sequence: TGTGCCAGTGGGGGGTCCAACGGCTACACCTTC.

This clonotype was picked up many times. The V call is TRBV28, the J call TRBJ2-3; unclear D gene. In germline, CDR1 is MDHEN, CDR2 SYDVKM. The CDR3 contains 13 residues. V shed 5 bases and J shed 0 bases, with 6 bases lying between them. CDR3 residues: CASSKLSTDTQYF. The CDR3 DNA reads TGTGCCAGCAGTAAGCTTAGCACAGATACGCAGTATTTT.